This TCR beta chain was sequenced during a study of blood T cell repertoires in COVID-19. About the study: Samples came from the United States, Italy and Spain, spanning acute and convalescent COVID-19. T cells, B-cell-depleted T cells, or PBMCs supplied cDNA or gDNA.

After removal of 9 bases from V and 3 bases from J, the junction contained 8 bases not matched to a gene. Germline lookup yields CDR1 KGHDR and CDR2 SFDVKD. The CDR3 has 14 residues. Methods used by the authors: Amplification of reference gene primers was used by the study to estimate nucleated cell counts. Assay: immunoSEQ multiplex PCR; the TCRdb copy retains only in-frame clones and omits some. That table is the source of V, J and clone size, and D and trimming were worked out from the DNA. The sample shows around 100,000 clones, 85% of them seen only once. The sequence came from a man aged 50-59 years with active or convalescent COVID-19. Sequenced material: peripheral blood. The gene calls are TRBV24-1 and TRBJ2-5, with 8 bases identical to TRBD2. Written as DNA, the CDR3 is TGTGCCACCCTACGGGGGGGCGCAGAAGAGACCCAGTACTTC. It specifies CATLRGGAEETQYF.